The 24 T cell receptor beta chains reported below all come from one sample, sequenced in a study of shared clonotypes between healthy human individuals. TCRdb keeps only in-frame clones here, not all; method: immunoSEQ multiplex PCR. This table holds about 490,000 clones, 70% to 85% found once. Input material: PBMCs. The receptors were gathered from a woman in her 40s in good health. Some clones in this sample may be carry-over from other donors' samples.

The V gene is TRBV2, the J gene TRBJ2-7, with 11 bases aligning to TRBD2. This CDR3 has 15 residues. The J segment lost 4 bases and the V segment lost 3 bases, leaving 5 bases of the junction unmatched. The germline CDR1 and CDR2 sequences are SNHLY and FYNNEI. The CDR3 loop reads CASSDLSGRVYEQYF. The CDR3 region has the DNA TGTGCCAGCAGTGACCTTAGCGGGAGGGTTTACGAGCAGTACTTC. Looking up the rest from reference TRBV2 and TRBJ2-7 gives the full variable domain: EPEVTQTPSHQVTQMGQEVILRCVPISNHLYFYWYRQILGQKVEFLVSFYNNEISEKSEIFDDQFSVERPDGSNFTLKIRSTKLEDSAMYFCASSDLSGRVYEQYFGPGTRLTVT.

The gene calls are TRBV29-1 and TRBJ2-1; maybe TRBD2 (6 bases). The CDR3 is 13 residues long. The V and J ends lost 7 bases and 6 bases respectively, with 16 bases between them. Germline V CDR1 and CDR2: SQVTM, ANQGSEA. CDR3 region: CSAVASAGNEQFF. CDR3 DNA: TGCAGCGCGGTGGCTAGCGCCGGCAATGAGCAGTTCTTC.

The genes are TRBV28 and TRBJ2-7; D gene uncertain. Looked up from germline, CDR1 is MDHEN and CDR2 is SYDVKM. Trimming took 5 bases from V and 7 from J, leaving 21 bases between them. The CDR3 spans 15 residues. CDR3 sequence: CASSEVGGQKWEQYF. In DNA form, the CDR3 reads TGTGCCAGCAGTGAGGTGGGTGGCCAGAAGTGGGAGCAGTACTTC.

The chain joins TRBV15 to TRBJ1-5, with 8 bases aligning to TRBD1. The germline V gene has CDR1 LNHNV and CDR2 YYDKDF (reference sequence). The V segment lost 4 bases and the J segment 6 bases; nucleotides outside the gene matches: 8. The CDR3 has 15 amino acids. For the CDR3, the DNA is TGTGCCACCAGCACAGGACAGGGAGAGGGTCAGCCCCAGCATTTT. Translated: CATSTGQGEGQPQHF.

V usage is TRBV5-1 and J usage is TRBJ2-7, with 10 bases lining up with TRBD2. V trimming: 2 bases; J trimming: 3 bases; junction bases outside the gene matches: 8. This CDR3 contains 16 residues. Per germline, CDR1 SGHRS and CDR2 YFSETQ. The DNA of the CDR3 is TGCGCCAGCAGCTTCCTAGCGGGAGTGGATAGCTACGAGCAGTACTTC. Its translation is CASSFLAGVDSYEQYF.

The V gene is TRBV13, the J gene TRBJ2-1, with D tentatively TRBD2 (5 bases). Germline CDR1 and CDR2: PRHDT and FYEKMQ (reference sequence). The CDR3 loop spans 15 amino acids. Trimming took 4 bases from V and 0 from J, leaving 10 bases between them. CDR3 coding DNA: TGTGCCAGCAGCTCCCTAGCAAGCTCCTACAATGAGCAGTTCTTC. It is translated as CASSSLASSYNEQFF.

The chain uses TRBV7-8 and TRBJ1-1, with a possible D match to TRBD1 (6 bases). CDR3 length: 11 amino acids. The germline CDR1 and CDR2 sequences are SGHVS and FQNEAQ. Trimming left V 6 bases short and J 8 bases short, with 10 bases between. The CDR3 sequence is CASSPDREAFF. CDR3 DNA: TGTGCCAGCAGTCCCGACAGGGAAGCTTTCTTT.

The chain employs TRBV10-2 and TRBJ2-1, with 7 bases matching TRBD2. The CDR3 consists of 14 residues. Germline V lookup: CDR1 WSHSY, CDR2 SAAADI. V lost 6 bases, J lost 4 bases, and 6 bases stayed unmatched. CDR3 DNA sequence: TGCGCCAGCAGATCAGGGACTACATACAATGAGCAGTTCTTC. This codes for CASRSGTTYNEQFF.

The chain has TRBV27 and TRBJ1-5; maybe TRBD1 (6 bases). CDR3 length: 14 residues. V lost 5 bases to trimming and J lost 3 bases, with 11 bases between them. CDR1 is MNHEY and CDR2 is SMNVEV in the germline V gene (reference sequence). This CDR3 is CASSPRTDNQPQHF. The CDR3 coding sequence is TGTGCCAGCAGTCCACGGACAGACAATCAGCCCCAGCATTTT.

V usage is TRBV28 and J usage is TRBJ1-2; TRBD1 aligns across 9 bases. The germline gives CDR1 MDHEN, CDR2 SYDVKM. CDR3 length: 16 amino acids. V lost 4 bases and J lost 7; bases outside the gene matches: 13. In DNA form, the CDR3 reads TGTGCCAGCAGTTCATGGCTATTACAGGGGGCGCCTGGCTACACCTTC. Translated, it gives CASSSWLLQGAPGYTF.

The chain has TRBV5-4 and TRBJ2-7; D not certain. This CDR3 contains 13 residues. The V end was cut by 4 bases, the J end by 3 bases, with 11 bases between. Germline CDR1 reads SGHNT; CDR2 reads YYREEE (reference sequence). CDR3 coding DNA: TGTGCCAGCAGCGAGGACCCCAACTACGAGCAGTACTTC. Translated, it gives CASSEDPNYEQYF.

Concerning this clone: A read error is the likely source, as a far larger clone sits one nucleotide away. The chain carries TRBV10-3 and TRBJ1-1; 12 bases agree with TRBD1. With V trimmed by 0 bases and J by 6 bases, 8 bases remained unmatched. The germline V gene has CDR1 ENHRY and CDR2 SYGVKD. The CDR3 has 17 amino acids. CDR3 bases: TGTGCCATCAGTGAGTCCGGGACAGGGGGCTTTATGGCTGAAGCTTTCTTT. The encoded protein is CAISESGTGGFMAEAFF.

The chain has TRBV27 and TRBJ1-5; TRBD1 matches 8 bases. Germline lookup yields CDR1 MNHEY and CDR2 SMNVEV (reference sequence). Trimming removed 4 bases from V and 2 bases from J; junction bases left unmatched: 4. The CDR3 runs 15 residues. CDR3 residues: CASSSLDRGNQPQHF. CDR3 DNA sequence: TGTGCCAGCAGTTCTCTGGACAGGGGCAATCAGCCCCAGCATTTT.

The genes are TRBV10-1 and TRBJ1-5, with 10 bases fitting TRBD1. Germline V gene lookup returns CDR1 WNHNN and CDR2 SYGVQD (reference sequence). This CDR3 has 20 residues. V lost 2 bases to trimming and J lost 0 bases; unmatched junction nucleotides: 13. The CDR3 nucleotides read TGCGCCAGCAGTGAGAAAGGGATTGGACAGGGGGTAAATAGCAATCAGCCCCAGCATTTT. As protein: CASSEKGIGQGVNSNQPQHF.

This clone appeared once. The gene calls are TRBV27 and TRBJ2-7; D is possibly TRBD2 (6 bases). V was pared by 8 bases and J by 0 bases, with 20 bases between. The CDR3 sequence is 16 residues long. Germline CDR1 and CDR2: MNHEY and SMNVEV (reference sequence). CDR3 coding DNA: TGTGCCAGCTCCCCCCTGGGGCGGGATAACTCCTACGAGCAGTACTTC. The encoded protein is CASSPLGRDNSYEQYF.

This clone was seen a handful of times. The chain links TRBV28 to TRBJ2-7; the D gene could be TRBD1 or TRBD2 (6 bases each). Germline V lookup: CDR1 MDHEN, CDR2 SYDVKM. Trimming shortened V by 4 bases and J by 2 bases, and 15 bases separated the two germline ends. This CDR3 contains 15 residues. This CDR3 is CASSSLTGAAYEQYF. In DNA, the CDR3 is TGTGCCAGCAGTTCCTTGACGGGGGCGGCCTACGAGCAGTACTTC.

This clone was recorded a few times. J is TRBJ2-3 and V is TRBV2; 8 bases map to TRBD2. CDR1 is SNHLY, CDR2 FYNNEI, per germline. The CDR3 length is 14 residues. The V segment lost 2 bases and the J segment 7 bases; nucleotides outside the gene matches: 5. This CDR3 reads CASSEFVSGNTQYF. The CDR3 DNA reads as TGTGCCAGCAGTGAATTTGTTAGCGGGAATACGCAGTATTTT.

This chain joins TRBV5-1 and TRBJ2-1; no firm D call. Germline CDR1 SGHRS, CDR2 YFSETQ. V lost 3 bases, J lost 6 bases, and 7 bases lay in between. This CDR3 spans 12 amino acids. CDR3 loop: CASSSPGNEQFF. The CDR3 DNA is TGCGCCAGCAGCTCCCCCGGCAATGAGCAGTTCTTC.

This chain links TRBV19 with TRBJ2-7; the match to TRBD1 covers 10 bases. Germline CDR1 LNHDA, CDR2 SQIVND (reference sequence). The CDR3 contains 14 residues. V dropped 5 bases and J dropped 3; count of bases not matched to a gene: 4. The CDR3 region has the DNA TGTGCCAGTAGTGACAGGGGGCAACACTACGAGCAGTACTTC. Encoded protein: CASSDRGQHYEQYF. Looking up the rest from reference TRBV19 and TRBJ2-7 gives the full variable domain: DGGITQSPKYLFRKEGQNVTLSCEQNLNHDAMYWYRQDPGQGLRLIYYSQIVNDFQKGDIAEGYSVSREKKESFPLTVTSAQKNPTAFYLCASSDRGQHYEQYFGPGTRLTVT.

Comment on this clone: The junction shows a germline mismatch at one end, possibly a read error. This sequence joins TRBV7-2 and TRBJ2-1; possible D gene TRBD2, 6 bases. Germline lookup yields CDR1 SGHTA and CDR2 FQGNSA. The CDR3 consists of 15 residues. For the CDR3, the DNA is TGTGCCAGCAGCTTAGGACCCGGGACTCCCCGTGGAGGGCTCTTC. It codes for CASSLGPGTPRGGLF.

The chain is built from TRBV7-2 and TRBJ2-1; weak D call: TRBD2 (6 bases). The V gene lost 5 bases and the J gene lost 6 bases, with 17 bases spanning the gap. Germline lookup yields CDR1 SGHTA and CDR2 FQGNSA. This CDR3 comprises 15 residues. The CDR3 nucleotides are TGTGCCAGCAGCCCGGCGGGGATTCCGGGCAATGAGCAGTTCTTC. Protein: CASSPAGIPGNEQFF. Combining the CDR3 with reference TRBV7-2 and TRBJ2-1 gives the whole variable domain GAGVSQSPSNKVTEKGKDVELRCDPISGHTALYWYRQSLGQGLEFLIYFQGNSAPDKSGLPSDRFSAERTGGSVSTLTIQRTQQEDSAVYLCASSPAGIPGNEQFFGPGTRLTVL.

This chain joins TRBV7-2 and TRBJ1-6; D is unresolved. Germline CDR1 SGHTA, CDR2 FQGNSA. The CDR3 covers 14 residues. V dropped 3 bases and J dropped 7 bases, with 10 bases sitting between them. CDR3 coding DNA: TGTGCCAGCAGCTTCGGTGCTGAGAATTCACCCCTCCACTTT. This sequence encodes CASSFGAENSPLHF.

The V call is TRBV28, the J call TRBJ2-7; D tentatively fits TRBD1 or TRBD2 (6 bases each). Germline lookup yields CDR1 MDHEN and CDR2 SYDVKM. CDR3 length: 15 residues. V was shortened by 5 bases and J by 6 bases, with 20 bases between the two germline ends. CDR3 in DNA: TGTGCCAGCAGTCCCATTCGACTAGTAGGGGGCGAGCAGTACTTC. This translates into CASSPIRLVGGEQYF.

The rearrangement uses TRBV20-1 and TRBJ2-1; D unresolved. V lost 5 bases and J 9 bases, leaving 8 bases between the germline ends. Germline CDR1 DFQATT, CDR2 SNEGSKA (reference sequence). CDR3 size: 10 residues. CDR3 sequence reads: CSAVGVEQFF. CDR3 DNA sequence: TGCAGTGCTGTAGGAGTTGAGCAGTTCTTC.